Reported below is one T cell receptor beta chain. Its antigen is as yet unknown. The data originate from a study of post-analysis software for immune sequencing data. Study-level background: Relapsing-remitting, secondary progressive and progressive-relapsing forms of multiple sclerosis all featured among disease courses. Overall study findings and caveats: When compared against controls, multiple sclerosis patients showed significantly lower normalized Chao1 diversity.

The library was made from cDNA and included unique molecular identifiers. Each sample of 1 to 10 million input T cells yielded about 500,000 cDNA molecules, so each molecule approximated one T cell. TCRdb reprocessed the PCR reads with MiXCR, giving one entry per CDR3 protein. Of around 440,000 distinct CDR3 sequences detected, under 55% appear once; the ten largest clones hold around an eighth. The sample taken for sequencing was blood. The receptor's source is a girl aged 10-17 years with multiple sclerosis.

The chain's CDR3 is CASSLVGRAYNEQFF. DNA of the CDR3: TGTGCCAGCAGTTTAGTAGGCAGAGCTTACAATGAGCAGTTCTTC. J is TRBJ2-1 and V is TRBV28; no firm D call. Trimming shortened V by 2 bases and J by 4 bases, and 12 bases separated the two germline ends. Germline lookup yields CDR1 MDHEN and CDR2 SYDVKM. The CDR3 has 15 residues.